This entry describes one TCR beta chain. Its antigen remains unidentified. Sequencing was performed with immunoSEQ multiplex PCR; in TCRdb, only in-frame clones are kept and a portion is missing. The sample consists of about 79,000 clones, roughly 87% of them appearing once. This sample stems from a study of OX40 agonist ivuxolimab in advanced cancers. Study at large: Intravenous ivuxolimab at 0.01 to 10 mg/kg was given to patients every 2 weeks.

The study's findings and limits: The mean number of expanded clones was higher in CD8+ T cells than in CD4+. Still undetermined is the antigen specificity of the expanded peripheral T cells. Both CD4+ and CD8+ T cell populations in blood had undergone clonal expansion by week 6 at 0.1 to 3.0 mg/kg.

Trimming shortened V by 11 bases and J by 4 bases, and 17 bases separated the two germline ends. CDR3 size: 13 residues. CDR1 and CDR2 from the germline V gene are MNHNS and SASEGT. The chain has TRBV6-1 and TRBJ1-1; unclear D gene. The sample in question was CD4+ or CD8+ T cells sorted from blood, obtained in a trial of the OX40 agonist ivuxolimab. The source is an adult with an advanced solid tumor such as melanoma, head and neck, liver or kidney cancer. The CDR3 DNA reads as TGTGCCGGAAGTCCGGACCGGAGCACTGAAGCTTTCTTT. This codes for CAGSPDRSTEAFF.